This TCR beta chain originates from a study of shared clonotypes between healthy human individuals. This CDR3 comprises 17 residues. Germline CDR1 SGHAT, CDR2 FQNNGV. Trimming stripped 0 bases from V and 5 bases from J, with 20 bases between. This table comes from immunoSEQ multiplex PCR, and its TCRdb copy is limited to in-frame clones, with some not included. The repertoire consists of about 580,000 clones, with roughly 98% occurring once and the leading ten covering approximately 0.3%. Study-level results: A small donor pool kept down the genetic and exposure-history diversity that was represented. Larger estimated richness was generally recorded for naive subsets relative to memory subsets.

Naive CD8 cells, CD45RO-negative and positively selected for CCR7, excluded terminally differentiated effector memory CD45RA+ cells. This clone was observed a single time. Its antigen is not identified. The receptor's source is a man between 25 and 39 years old in good health. Sequences were obtained from naive CD8+ T cells sorted from blood. V usage is TRBV11-2 and J usage is TRBJ2-7, with D perhaps matching TRBD1 (6 bases). CDR3 sequence reads: CASSLDVWGQVADEQYF. The CDR3 bases are TGTGCCAGCAGCTTAGATGTTTGGGGGCAGGTCGCGGACGAGCAGTACTTC.